A single TCR beta chain is shown here with its context. The CDR3 has 14 residues. Germline V gives CDR1 MNHEY, CDR2 SVGAGI. Losses at the gene ends were 8 bases for V and 0 bases for J; bases not matched to a gene: 7. This entry is derived from a study of blood T cell repertoires in COVID-19. Generated by immunoSEQ multiplex PCR, the TCRdb table keeps only in-frame clones and is missing some. The table includes around 260,000 clones, around 89% detected once. The clonotype originates from a man aged 25-45 years with acute or convalescent COVID-19. This sequence joins TRBV6-5 and TRBJ2-7; 7 bases fit TRBD2. Material for sequencing was peripheral blood. CDR3 coding DNA: TGTGCCAGCGGGCGCGGGAGAGGCTCCTACGAGCAGTACTTC. Translated: CASGRGRGSYEQYF.